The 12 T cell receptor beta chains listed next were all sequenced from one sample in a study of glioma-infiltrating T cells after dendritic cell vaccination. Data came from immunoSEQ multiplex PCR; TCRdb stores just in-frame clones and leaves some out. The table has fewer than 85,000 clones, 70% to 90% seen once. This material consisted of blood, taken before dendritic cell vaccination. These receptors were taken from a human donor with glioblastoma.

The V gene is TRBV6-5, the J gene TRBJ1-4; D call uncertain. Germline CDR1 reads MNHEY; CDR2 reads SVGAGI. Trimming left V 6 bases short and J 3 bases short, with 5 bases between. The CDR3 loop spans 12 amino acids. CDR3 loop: CASRSSNEKLFF. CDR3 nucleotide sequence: TGTGCCAGCAGGAGCTCTAATGAAAAACTGTTTTTT.

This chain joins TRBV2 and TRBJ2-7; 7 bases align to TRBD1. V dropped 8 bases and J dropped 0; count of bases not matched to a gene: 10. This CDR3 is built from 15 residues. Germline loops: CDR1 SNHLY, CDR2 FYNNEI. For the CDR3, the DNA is TGTGCCAGCTTCAAAACCGGGACAGTCTCCTACGAGCAGTACTTC. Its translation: CASFKTGTVSYEQYF.

Here the CDR3 reads CASGLAGGPTGELFF. CDR3 bases: TGTGCCAGTGGGCTAGCGGGAGGGCCCACCGGGGAGCTGTTTTTT. This chain connects TRBV19 to TRBJ2-2; 12 bases align to TRBD2. The length of the CDR3 is 15 residues. Germline CDR1 is LNHDA and CDR2 is SQIVND (reference sequence). The V and J ends lost 8 bases and 4 bases, in that order; junction bases with no gene match: 5.

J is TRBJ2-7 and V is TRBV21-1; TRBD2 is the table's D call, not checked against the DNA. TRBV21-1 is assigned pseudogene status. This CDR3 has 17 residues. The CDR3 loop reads CASSNKTVAGGPYEQYF. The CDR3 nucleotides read TGTGCCAGCAGCAATAAGACCGTAGCGGGGGGTCCGTACGAGCAGTACTTC.

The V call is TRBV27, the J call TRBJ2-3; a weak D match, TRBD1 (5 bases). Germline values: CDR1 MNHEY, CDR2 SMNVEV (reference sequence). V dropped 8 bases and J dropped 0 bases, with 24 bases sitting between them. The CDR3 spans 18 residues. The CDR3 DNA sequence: TGTGCCAGCCTGCCCATAGGGGTTTGGGGTGCTAGCACAGATACGCAGTATTTT. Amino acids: CASLPIGVWGASTDTQYF.

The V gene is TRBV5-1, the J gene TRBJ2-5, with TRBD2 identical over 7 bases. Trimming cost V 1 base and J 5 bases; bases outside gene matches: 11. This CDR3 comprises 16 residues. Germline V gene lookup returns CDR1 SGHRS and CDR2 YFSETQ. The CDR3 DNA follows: TGCGCCAGCAGCTTGTTTTCGACTAGCCGTGAGGAGACCCAGTACTTC. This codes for CASSLFSTSREETQYF.

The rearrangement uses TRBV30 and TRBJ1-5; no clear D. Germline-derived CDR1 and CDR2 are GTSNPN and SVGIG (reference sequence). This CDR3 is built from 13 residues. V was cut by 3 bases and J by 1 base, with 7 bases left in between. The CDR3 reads CAWSFYSNQPQHF. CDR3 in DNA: TGTGCCTGGAGCTTCTACAGCAATCAGCCCCAGCATTTT.

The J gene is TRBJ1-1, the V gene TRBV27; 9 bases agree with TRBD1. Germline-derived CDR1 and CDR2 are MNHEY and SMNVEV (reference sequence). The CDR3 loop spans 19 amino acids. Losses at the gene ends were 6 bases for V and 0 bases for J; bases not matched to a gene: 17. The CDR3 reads CASSRTGVGGATMNTEAFF. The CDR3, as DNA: TGTGCCAGCAGCCGGACAGGGGTAGGGGGAGCGACCATGAACACTGAAGCTTTCTTT.

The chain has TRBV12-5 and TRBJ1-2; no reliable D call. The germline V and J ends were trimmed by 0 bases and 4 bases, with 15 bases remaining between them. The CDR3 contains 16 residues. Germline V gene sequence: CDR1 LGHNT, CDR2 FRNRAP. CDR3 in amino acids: CASGLVLGSPLYGYTF. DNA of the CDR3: TGTGCTAGTGGTTTGGTACTAGGCAGTCCACTCTATGGCTACACCTTC.

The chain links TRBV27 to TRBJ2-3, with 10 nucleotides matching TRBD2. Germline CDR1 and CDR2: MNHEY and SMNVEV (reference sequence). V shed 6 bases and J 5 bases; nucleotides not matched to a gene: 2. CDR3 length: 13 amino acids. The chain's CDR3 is CASRLAGGDTQYF. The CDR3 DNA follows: TGTGCCAGCAGGTTAGCGGGAGGAGATACGCAGTATTTT.

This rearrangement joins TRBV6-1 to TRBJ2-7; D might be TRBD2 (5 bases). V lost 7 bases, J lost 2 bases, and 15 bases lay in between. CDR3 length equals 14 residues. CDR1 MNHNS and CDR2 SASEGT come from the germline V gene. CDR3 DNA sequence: TGTGCCAGCATTCCGGACTTTGGGGCCTACGAGCAGTACTTC. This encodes CASIPDFGAYEQYF.

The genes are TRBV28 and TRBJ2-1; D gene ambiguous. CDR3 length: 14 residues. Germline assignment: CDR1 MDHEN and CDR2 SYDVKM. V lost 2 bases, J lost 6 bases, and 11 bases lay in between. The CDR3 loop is CASSLQTFGNEQFF. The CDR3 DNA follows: TGTGCCAGCAGTTTACAAACTTTCGGCAATGAGCAGTTCTTC.